The 9 T cell receptor beta chains below come from one sample, sequenced in a study of T cell responses to AZD1222 COVID-19 vaccine. The table came from immunoSEQ multiplex PCR; TCRdb's copy has only in-frame clones and leaves some out. Among about 110,000 clones, about 90% were seen once, and the ten largest hold under 9.5%. Material: peripheral blood, obtained 28 days after the second AZD1222 dose. These receptors were obtained from an adult who received the AZD1222 COVID-19 vaccine.

The chain is built from TRBV27 and TRBJ2-7; the D gene is possibly TRBD1 (6 bases). The V gene lost 5 bases and the J gene lost 0 bases, with 14 bases spanning the gap. This CDR3 has 15 residues. Germline CDR1 and CDR2: MNHEY and SMNVEV (reference sequence). CDR3 nucleotide sequence: TGTGCCAGCAGTGCCTCCCCGACAGGCTCCTACGAGCAGTACTTC. Its translation: CASSASPTGSYEQYF.

The chain carries TRBV5-8 and TRBJ2-1, with 9 bases that match TRBD1. This CDR3 contains 16 residues. Germline V gene lookup returns CDR1 SGHTS and CDR2 YDEGEE. J lost 10 bases, V lost 2 bases, and 13 bases had no gene match. The DNA of the CDR3 is TGTGCCAGCAGCTTACTAACAGGGGGCGGGTCGCGCGAGCAGTTCTTC. This codes for CASSLLTGGGSREQFF. Together with reference TRBV5-8 and TRBJ2-1, the CDR3 gives the full variable domain: EAGVTQSPTHLIKTRGQQATLRCSPISGHTSVYWYQQALGLGLQFLLWYDEGEERNRGNFPPRFSGRQFPNYSSELNVNALELEDSALYLCASSLLTGGGSREQFFGPGTRLTVL.

V and J are TRBV18 and TRBJ1-3; possible D gene TRBD1, 5 bases. The CDR3 runs to 16 residues. Trimming removed 3 bases at V and 3 bases at J, with 15 bases between. Germline V gives CDR1 KGHSH, CDR2 LQKENI. The CDR3 sequence: CASSPVQGLSGNTIYF. Written as DNA, the CDR3 is TGTGCCAGCTCACCCGTTCAGGGTTTGAGTGGAAACACCATATATTTT.

This chain connects TRBV18 to TRBJ2-1; D remains unclear. Germline CDR1 reads KGHSH; CDR2 reads LQKENI. CDR3 length equals 15 residues. Between the trimmed V and J ends, which lost 6 bases and 3 bases, there was a span of 15 bases. In DNA form, the CDR3 reads TGTGCCAGCTCTCCGTCCGGGCGGCTCTACAATGAGCAGTTCTTC. Translating it yields CASSPSGRLYNEQFF.

The V and J genes are TRBV5-1 and TRBJ1-2; 9 nucleotides align to TRBD1. The germline V gene encodes CDR1 SGHRS and CDR2 YFSETQ. The length of the CDR3 is 15 residues. V shed 4 bases, J shed 4 bases, and the junction held 8 bases outside the gene matches. The DNA for the CDR3 is TGCGCCAGCAGCGAAATCGGACAGGGGCTCTATGGCTACACCTTC. It is translated as CASSEIGQGLYGYTF.

This chain uses TRBV15 with TRBJ1-2; the D is unclear. This CDR3 region has 14 residues. V was trimmed by 0 bases and J by 1 base, leaving 6 bases between them. The germline gives CDR1 LNHNV, CDR2 YYDKDF (reference sequence). CDR3 coding DNA: TGTGCCACCAGCAGAGATGATATTAACTATGGCTACACCTTC. Amino acids: CATSRDDINYGYTF.

The genes are TRBV5-1 and TRBJ2-3; weak D call: TRBD1 (6 bases). This CDR3 has 15 amino acids. V was pared by 2 bases and J by 2 bases, with 12 bases between. Germline values: CDR1 SGHRS, CDR2 YFSETQ. The CDR3: CASSLGGQSTDTQYF. The CDR3, as DNA: TGCGCCAGCAGCTTAGGAGGACAGTCCACAGATACGCAGTATTTT.

Remarks on this clone: In the same sample, other DNA sequences code for this CDR3. The chain couples TRBV5-1 to TRBJ2-5; D remains unclear. Trimming took 2 bases from V and 3 from J, leaving 2 bases between them. CDR1 and CDR2 (germline): SGHRS, YFSETQ. The CDR3 extends over 11 amino acids. CDR3 nucleotide sequence: TGCGCCAGCAGCTTAGAAGAGACCCAGTACTTC. This encodes CASSLEETQYF.

The V gene is TRBV5-1, the J gene TRBJ1-6; unclear D gene. Trimming removed 5 bases at V and 3 bases at J, with 9 bases between. CDR1 and CDR2 from the germline V gene are SGHRS and YFSETQ. The CDR3 sequence is 14 residues long. DNA of the CDR3: TGCGCCAGCAGAGTTGGGTTCTATAATTCACCCCTCCACTTT. Translating gives CASRVGFYNSPLHF.